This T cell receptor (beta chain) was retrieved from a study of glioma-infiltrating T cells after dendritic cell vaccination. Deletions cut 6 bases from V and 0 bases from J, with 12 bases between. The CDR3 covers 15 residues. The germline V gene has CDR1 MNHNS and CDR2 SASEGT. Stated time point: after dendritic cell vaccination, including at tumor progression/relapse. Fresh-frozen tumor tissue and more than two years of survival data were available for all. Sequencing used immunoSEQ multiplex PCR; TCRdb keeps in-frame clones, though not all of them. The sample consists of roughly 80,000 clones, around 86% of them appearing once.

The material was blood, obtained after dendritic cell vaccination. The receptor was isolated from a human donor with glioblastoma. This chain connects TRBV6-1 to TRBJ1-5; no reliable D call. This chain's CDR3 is CASRGSPYSNQPQHF. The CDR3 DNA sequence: TGTGCCAGCAGGGGGAGTCCTTATAGCAATCAGCCCCAGCATTTT.